This T cell receptor beta chain appears in the sequencing data of a study of shared T cell receptors in the human thymus. CDR1 and CDR2 (germline): ENHRY, SYGVKD. The CDR3 runs to 16 residues. After removal of 7 bases from V and 4 bases from J, the junction contained 11 bases not matched to a gene. The protocol was immunoSEQ multiplex PCR, while the TCRdb copy is restricted to in-frame clones and leaves out a portion. The sample has roughly 660,000 clones; approximately 90% are singletons. These data were also reused for a study on human thymus T cells.

The clonotype originates from a boy in the first two years of life with a congenital heart defect. The rearrangement joins TRBV10-3 to TRBJ1-2; TRBD1 agrees at 11 bases. Sequenced sample: thymocytes. DNA for the CDR3: TGTGCCATCACCAAACTAGGGGACAGGGGGACCTATGGCTACACCTTC. This codes for CAITKLGDRGTYGYTF.